This is a list of T cell receptor beta chains from one sample in a study of T cell changes during pregnancy in multiple sclerosis. Sequenced by immunoSEQ multiplex PCR; TCRdb stores in-frame clones only, minus some. The table records approximately 31,000 clones, about nine tenths of them present only once. Sequencing was performed on CD8+ T cells from peripheral blood mononuclear cells, taken in the second trimester of pregnancy. The receptors here all came from a female donor with multiple sclerosis, enrolled in a pregnancy study. CDR3s leave out the opening cysteine and the closing phenylalanine or tryptophan.

j_call v_call cdr3_aa
TRBJ2-1 TRBV29-1 SVESGMNEQF
TRBJ2-3 TRBV28 ASSLWKSAKDTQY
TRBJ2-1 TRBV29-1 SVDSGTYNEQF
TRBJ1-1 TRBV7-9 ASGQVRGTEAF
TRBJ2-7 TRBV27 ASSLESGYEQY
TRBJ2-7 TRBV5-1 ASSLVDRGYEQY
TRBJ1-2 TRBV9 ASNAGDYGYT
TRBJ1-4 TRBV7-9 ASRQGEKLF
TRBJ2-2 TRBV4-1 ASSSRDRGRIRRPGELF
TRBJ2-1 TRBV9 ASSVGPPYSSYNEQF
TRBJ2-7 TRBV2 ASKGLVVYEQY
TRBJ1-5 TRBV6-1 ASREGNRGRRQPQH
TRBJ1-1 TRBV7-2 ASSSRDRGLVGTEAF
TRBJ1-6 TRBV7-2 ASSLARTGYNSPLH
TRBJ2-2 TRBV10-3 AINDGAEGLF
TRBJ2-7 TRBV7-9 ASSAGPLEQY
TRBJ1-1 TRBV5-6 ASRITGLNTEAF
TRBJ2-1 TRBV10-3 AAAEGFNNEQF
TRBJ2-7 TRBV4-3 ASSLRDREMDEQY
TRBJ1-2 TRBV4-3 ASSQLRTGNYGYT
TRBJ2-7 TRBV5-4 AVGGRDSYEQY
TRBJ1-1 TRBV4-2 ASSHYRVGTGKKAF
TRBJ2-3 TRBV9 ASSVGWTGSNLDTQY
TRBJ2-2 TRBV4-3 ASSPRTSGSNTGELF
TRBJ1-2 TRBV4-1 ASSQAWEEPANYGYT
TRBJ1-3 TRBV19 ASTQWGTGKKSSGNTIY
TRBJ2-3 TRBV28 ASRLLALGPDTQY
TRBJ1-1 TRBV28 ASSLSVRSTEAF
TRBJ1-5 TRBV2 ASSDPLTEPSNQPQH
TRBJ2-2 TRBV5-1 ASSSGLPVGGELF
TRBJ2-1 TRBV18 ASSPVGGGSYNEQF
TRBJ1-1 TRBV6-5 ATEDSIGEAF
TRBJ2-1 TRBV9 ASSAGGGSHEQF
TRBJ1-4 TRBV5-1 ASSLARGDEKLF
TRBJ2-3 TRBV9 ASSVEAGRGTDTQY
TRBJ2-3 TRBV5-1 ASSYSSGRASTDTQY
TRBJ2-3 TRBV30 AWDSASGGPTDTQY
TRBJ1-3 TRBV19 ASTGQGTSGNTIY
TRBJ1-5 TRBV30 AWSVQGASQPQH
TRBJ2-1 TRBV7-6 ASSLFLSSYNEQF
TRBJ2-7 TRBV21-1 ASSNDREGKNRLGEQY
TRBJ2-1 TRBV27 ASSLVGQDEQF
TRBJ2-1 TRBV2 ASSSGTSGSNEQF
TRBJ2-7 TRBV4-2 ASSQDRGQGMNEQY
TRBJ2-1 TRBV27 ASSLLLAGGPGNEQF
TRBJ2-7 TRBV5-1 ASSSLQGLSYEQY
TRBJ2-1 TRBV11-2 ASSLDLGAEQF
TRBJ1-2 TRBV19 ASSMGQFYGYT